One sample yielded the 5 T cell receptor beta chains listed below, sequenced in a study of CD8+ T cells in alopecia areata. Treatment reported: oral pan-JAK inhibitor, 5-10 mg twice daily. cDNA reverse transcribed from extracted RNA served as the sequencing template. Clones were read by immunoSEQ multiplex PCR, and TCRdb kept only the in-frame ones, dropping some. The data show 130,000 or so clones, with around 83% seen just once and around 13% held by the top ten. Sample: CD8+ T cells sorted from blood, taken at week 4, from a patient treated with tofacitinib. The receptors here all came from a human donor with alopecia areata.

The CDR3 spells CASSHRELGQNEQYF. In nucleotides, the CDR3 is TGCGCCAGCAGCCACCGGGAATTGGGACAGAACGAGCAGTACTTC. The chain joins TRBV4-1 to TRBJ2-7; 7 bases agree with TRBD1. The CDR3 runs to 15 residues. The germline V gene has CDR1 MGHRA and CDR2 YSYEKL. With V trimmed by 3 bases and J by 5 bases, 10 bases remained unmatched.

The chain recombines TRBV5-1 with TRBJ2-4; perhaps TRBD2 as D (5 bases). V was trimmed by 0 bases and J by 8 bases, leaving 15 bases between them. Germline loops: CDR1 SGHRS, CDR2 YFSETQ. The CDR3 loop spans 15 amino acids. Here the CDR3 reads CASSLEVSVSDIQYF. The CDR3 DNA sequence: TGCGCCAGCAGCTTGGAAGTTAGCGTCTCAGACATTCAGTACTTC.

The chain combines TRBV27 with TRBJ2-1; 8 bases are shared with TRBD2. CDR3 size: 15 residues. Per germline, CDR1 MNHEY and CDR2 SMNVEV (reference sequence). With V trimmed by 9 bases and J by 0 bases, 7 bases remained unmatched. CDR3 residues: CASWTSPSSYNEQFF. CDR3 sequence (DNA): TGTGCCAGTTGGACTAGCCCAAGCTCCTACAATGAGCAGTTCTTC.

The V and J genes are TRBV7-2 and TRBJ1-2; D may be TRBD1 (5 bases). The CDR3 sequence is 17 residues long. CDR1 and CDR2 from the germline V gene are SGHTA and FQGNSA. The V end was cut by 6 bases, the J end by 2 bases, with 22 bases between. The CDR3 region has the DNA TGTGCCAGCAGTTCTATTCCATCAGGGACGGGCAACTATGGCTACACCTTC. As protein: CASSSIPSGTGNYGYTF.

The chain's CDR3 is CASSEQSYEQYF. The CDR3 region has the DNA TGTGCCAGCAGTGAACAGAGCTACGAGCAGTACTTC. V usage is TRBV2 and J usage is TRBJ2-7; D unclear. Germline V lookup: CDR1 SNHLY, CDR2 FYNNEI. The CDR3 is made up of 12 amino acids. The germline V and J ends were trimmed by 2 bases and 3 bases, with 5 bases remaining between them.